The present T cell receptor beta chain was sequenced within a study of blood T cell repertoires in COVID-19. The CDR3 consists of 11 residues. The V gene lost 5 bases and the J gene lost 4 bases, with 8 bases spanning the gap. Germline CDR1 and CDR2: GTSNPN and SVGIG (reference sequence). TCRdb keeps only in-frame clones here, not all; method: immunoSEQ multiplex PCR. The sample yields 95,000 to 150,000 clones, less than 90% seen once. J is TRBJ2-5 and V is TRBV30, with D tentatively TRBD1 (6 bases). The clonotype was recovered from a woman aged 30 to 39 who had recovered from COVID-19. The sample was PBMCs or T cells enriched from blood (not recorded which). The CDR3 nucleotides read TGTGCCTGGCAGGGGAGAGAGACCCAGTACTTC. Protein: CAWQGRETQYF.